Listed below are T cell receptor beta chains from one sample, sequenced in a study of blood T cells in healthy people across ages. Using its own MiXCR run on the 5' RACE reads, TCRdb lists one record per CDR3 protein. The sample holds around 400,000 distinct CDR3 sequences, roughly half seen once. The sample taken for sequencing was blood. The source is a man in his 60s in good health. CDR3s include the opening cysteine and the closing phenylalanine or tryptophan. Fields, in order: D gene, clone size, J gene, V gene, CDR3 DNA, CDR3 protein. D genes are given only for firm matches. A row's size may be missing; if present it is once, few, many or a size class.

d_call: TRBD2
clone_size: NA
j_call: TRBJ2-4
v_call: TRBV9
cdr3_nt: TGTGCCAGCAGCGCGTCAGCGGGAGGGTCGAAAAACATTCAGTACTTC
cdr3_aa: CASSASAGGSKNIQYF

d_call: NA
clone_size: NA
j_call: TRBJ2-5
v_call: TRBV4-2
cdr3_nt: TGTGCCAGCAGCCAAGGGGGCCCGCTAAACAATGAGCAGTACTTC
cdr3_aa: CASSQGGPLNNEQYF

d_call: NA
clone_size: NA
j_call: TRBJ2-7
v_call: TRBV4-3
cdr3_nt: TGCGCCAGCAGCCAAGATCTTAGCAGTGCCTACGAGCAGTACTTC
cdr3_aa: CASSQDLSSAYEQYF

d_call: NA
clone_size: NA
j_call: TRBJ2-7
v_call: TRBV20-1
cdr3_nt: TGCAGTGCTTCAGCCGGACAGTTCTCCGAGGCCTACGAGCAGTACTTC
cdr3_aa: CSASAGQFSEAYEQYF

d_call: NA
clone_size: NA
j_call: TRBJ2-3
v_call: TRBV9
cdr3_nt: TGTGCCAGCAGCGTATGGGGGAATAAGGCAGATACGCAGTATTTT
cdr3_aa: CASSVWGNKADTQYF

d_call: NA
clone_size: NA
j_call: TRBJ2-2
v_call: TRBV2
cdr3_nt: TGTGCCAGCAGTGAAACCAACAGCCGGACCGGGGAGCTGTTTTTT
cdr3_aa: CASSETNSRTGELFF

d_call: NA
clone_size: NA
j_call: TRBJ1-2
v_call: TRBV4-1
cdr3_nt: TGCGCCAGCAGCCAAGACCCAGGGAGCGTCGATGGCTACACCTTC
cdr3_aa: CASSQDPGSVDGYTF

d_call: NA
clone_size: once
j_call: TRBJ1-2
v_call: TRBV28
cdr3_nt: TGTGCCAGCAGTGTGCAGGGGCCCTATGGCTACACCTTC
cdr3_aa: CASSVQGPYGYTF

d_call: NA
clone_size: NA
j_call: TRBJ2-7
v_call: TRBV29-1
cdr3_nt: TGCAGCGTTGGCCAGGGAACGTACGAGCAGTACTTC
cdr3_aa: CSVGQGTYEQYF

d_call: NA
clone_size: NA
j_call: TRBJ1-2
v_call: TRBV15
cdr3_nt: TGTGCCACCAGCAAGAACAGTTACTATGGCTACACCTTC
cdr3_aa: CATSKNSYYGYTF

d_call: TRBD1
clone_size: once
j_call: TRBJ2-3
v_call: TRBV24-1
cdr3_nt: TGTGCCACCAGTCCAGGGGGTGCAGATACGCAGTATTTT
cdr3_aa: CATSPGGADTQYF

d_call: TRBD1
clone_size: NA
j_call: TRBJ2-7
v_call: TRBV6-5
cdr3_nt: TGTGCCAGCAGTTACTTCGGAGGGCAGGGGGCGATCGACGAGCAGTACTTC
cdr3_aa: CASSYFGGQGAIDEQYF

d_call: TRBD1
clone_size: NA
j_call: TRBJ1-5
v_call: TRBV6-2/TRBV6-3
cdr3_nt: TGTGCCAGCAGTTGGACAGGGAGAAGCAATCAGCCCCAGCATTTT
cdr3_aa: CASSWTGRSNQPQHF

d_call: NA
clone_size: few
j_call: TRBJ1-1
v_call: TRBV11-2
cdr3_nt: TGTGCCAGCAGCTTAGAAGGATCGTGGGGCACTGAAGCTTTCTTT
cdr3_aa: CASSLEGSWGTEAFF

d_call: NA
clone_size: NA
j_call: TRBJ2-1
v_call: TRBV28
cdr3_nt: TGTGCCAGCAGTCCAGCCGGGACTGAGTACAATGAGCAGTTCTTC
cdr3_aa: CASSPAGTEYNEQFF

d_call: TRBD2
clone_size: few
j_call: TRBJ2-7
v_call: TRBV28
cdr3_nt: TGTGCCAGCAGTCACTCCGGGACTACCTACGAGCAGTACTTC
cdr3_aa: CASSHSGTTYEQYF

d_call: TRBD1
clone_size: few
j_call: TRBJ1-6
v_call: TRBV5-1
cdr3_nt: TGCGCCAGCAGCCCTGGACAGGGGGCTAATTCACCCCTCCACTTT
cdr3_aa: CASSPGQGANSPLHF

d_call: NA
clone_size: NA
j_call: TRBJ2-1
v_call: TRBV7-2
cdr3_nt: TGTGCCAGCAGCCCCGGTTCCGACTACAATGAGCAGTTCTTC
cdr3_aa: CASSPGSDYNEQFF

d_call: NA
clone_size: NA
j_call: TRBJ1-2
v_call: TRBV20-1
cdr3_nt: TGCAGTGCTGGGGGAAGCAGGGGTAACTATGGCTACACCTTC
cdr3_aa: CSAGGSRGNYGYTF

d_call: TRBD2
clone_size: once
j_call: TRBJ2-1
v_call: TRBV7-9
cdr3_nt: TGTGCCAGCAGCTTAGTGCGCGGGGGTGACAATGAGCAGTTCTTC
cdr3_aa: CASSLVRGGDNEQFF

d_call: TRBD2
clone_size: few
j_call: TRBJ2-5
v_call: TRBV11-2
cdr3_nt: TGTGCCAGCAGCGTGGCTAGCGGGGGGGCCCTTCGGGAGACCCAGTACTTC
cdr3_aa: CASSVASGGALRETQYF

d_call: TRBD2
clone_size: NA
j_call: TRBJ2-1
v_call: TRBV3-1
cdr3_nt: TGTGCCAGTGGACTAGCGGGGAATGAGCAGTTCTTC
cdr3_aa: CASGLAGNEQFF

d_call: NA
clone_size: NA
j_call: TRBJ2-2
v_call: TRBV2
cdr3_nt: TGTGCCAGCGAGGGGGGAGGTGGTGTCGGGGAGCTGTTTTTT
cdr3_aa: CASEGGGGVGELFF

d_call: TRBD2
clone_size: NA
j_call: TRBJ2-1
v_call: TRBV20-1
cdr3_nt: TGCAGTGCTTTGGCCCCTAGCGGGAGGGCCTTTAGGGAGCAGTTCTTC
cdr3_aa: CSALAPSGRAFREQFF

d_call: NA
clone_size: few
j_call: TRBJ1-1
v_call: TRBV7-2
cdr3_nt: TGTGCCAGCAGCTTAGGGGGGCAAGTAAGCACTGAAGCTTTCTTT
cdr3_aa: CASSLGGQVSTEAFF

d_call: TRBD2
clone_size: NA
j_call: TRBJ2-3
v_call: TRBV7-9
cdr3_nt: TGTGCCAGCAGCCTCCTAGCGGAGAGCACAGATACGCAGTATTTT
cdr3_aa: CASSLLAESTDTQYF

d_call: NA
clone_size: NA
j_call: TRBJ2-1
v_call: TRBV7-2
cdr3_nt: TGTGCCAGCAGCCGTCGCGATGAGCAGTTCTTC
cdr3_aa: CASSRRDEQFF

d_call: TRBD2
clone_size: many
j_call: TRBJ2-1
v_call: TRBV4-2
cdr3_nt: TGTGCCAGCAGCCCTTTTACCCAGGCTAGCGGGAACAATGAGCAGTTCTTC
cdr3_aa: CASSPFTQASGNNEQFF

d_call: NA
clone_size: NA
j_call: TRBJ2-1
v_call: TRBV2
cdr3_nt: TGTGCCAGCAGTGCGCTCCAGGGGGGCTACAATGAGCAGTTCTTC
cdr3_aa: CASSALQGGYNEQFF

d_call: TRBD2
clone_size: few
j_call: TRBJ2-7
v_call: TRBV4-3
cdr3_nt: TGCGCCAGCAGCCAAATGGGTGGGACTACCTACGAGCAGTACTTC
cdr3_aa: CASSQMGGTTYEQYF

d_call: TRBD1
clone_size: NA
j_call: TRBJ1-2
v_call: TRBV7-2
cdr3_nt: TGTGCCAGCAGCCGGGACAGGTTTAAGGATGGCTACACCTTC
cdr3_aa: CASSRDRFKDGYTF

d_call: TRBD1
clone_size: NA
j_call: TRBJ1-2
v_call: TRBV27
cdr3_nt: TGTGCCAGCAGTTTATCGGACAGGGCGTATGGCTACACCTTC
cdr3_aa: CASSLSDRAYGYTF

d_call: NA
clone_size: NA
j_call: TRBJ2-7
v_call: TRBV27
cdr3_nt: TGTGCCAGCATGGGGTTGAATGAGCAGTACTTC
cdr3_aa: CASMGLNEQYF

d_call: NA
clone_size: NA
j_call: TRBJ2-5
v_call: TRBV5-1
cdr3_nt: TGCGCCAGCGGCCCGACAGGCGCCGGGGAGACCCAGTACTTC
cdr3_aa: CASGPTGAGETQYF

d_call: TRBD1
clone_size: NA
j_call: TRBJ2-7
v_call: TRBV4-2
cdr3_nt: TGTGCCAGCAGCCAAGAAGGGGGCCGGTCCACACACGAGCAGTACTTC
cdr3_aa: CASSQEGGRSTHEQYF

d_call: TRBD2
clone_size: NA
j_call: TRBJ2-1
v_call: TRBV20-1
cdr3_nt: TGCAGTGTTAGAGATCGGACCGGCGGGGGGCAGTTCTTC
cdr3_aa: CSVRDRTGGGQFF

d_call: NA
clone_size: NA
j_call: TRBJ2-6
v_call: TRBV20-1
cdr3_nt: TGCAGTGCTAGAGACCTACGGGACGGCGGGGAAGCTGGGGCCAACGTCCTGACTTTC
cdr3_aa: CSARDLRDGGEAGANVLTF

d_call: NA
clone_size: NA
j_call: TRBJ2-7
v_call: TRBV20-1
cdr3_nt: TGCAGTGCTAGGCCCAATCAGGGCGCCTACGAGCAGTACTTC
cdr3_aa: CSARPNQGAYEQYF

d_call: NA
clone_size: few
j_call: TRBJ2-5
v_call: TRBV5-1
cdr3_nt: TGCGCCAGCAGCTTGGTGTCCGGGATGGAGACCCAGTACTTC
cdr3_aa: CASSLVSGMETQYF